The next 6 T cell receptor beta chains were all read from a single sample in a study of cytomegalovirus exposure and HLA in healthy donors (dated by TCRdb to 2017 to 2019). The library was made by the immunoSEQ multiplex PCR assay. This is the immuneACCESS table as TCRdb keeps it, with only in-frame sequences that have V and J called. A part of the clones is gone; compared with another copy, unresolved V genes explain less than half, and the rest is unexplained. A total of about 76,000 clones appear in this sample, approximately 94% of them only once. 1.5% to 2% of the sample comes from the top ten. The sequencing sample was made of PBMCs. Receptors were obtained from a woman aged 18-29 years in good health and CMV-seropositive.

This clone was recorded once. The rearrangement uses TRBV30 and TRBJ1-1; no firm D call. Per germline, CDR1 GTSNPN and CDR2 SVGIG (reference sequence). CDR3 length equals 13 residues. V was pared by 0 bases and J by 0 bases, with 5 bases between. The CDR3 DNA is TGTGCCTGGAGTGTACTTGTGAACACTGAAGCTTTCTTT. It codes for CAWSVLVNTEAFF.

CDR3 amino acids: CASSFGTGGSWSGELFF. As DNA, the CDR3 is TGTGCCAGCAGTTTCGGGACAGGGGGCTCTTGGTCCGGGGAGCTGTTTTTT. The rearrangement joins TRBV27 to TRBJ2-2; 12 bases map to TRBD1. Trimming took 3 bases from V and 6 from J; bases not matched to a gene: 8. This CDR3 spans 17 amino acids. CDR1 MNHEY and CDR2 SMNVEV come from the germline V gene (reference sequence).

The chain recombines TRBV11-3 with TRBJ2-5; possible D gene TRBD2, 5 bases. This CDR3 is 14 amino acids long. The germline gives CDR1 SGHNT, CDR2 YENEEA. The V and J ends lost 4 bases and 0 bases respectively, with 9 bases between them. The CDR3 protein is CASSSTSYQETQYF. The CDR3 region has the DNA TGTGCCAGCAGCTCTACTAGTTACCAAGAGACCCAGTACTTC.

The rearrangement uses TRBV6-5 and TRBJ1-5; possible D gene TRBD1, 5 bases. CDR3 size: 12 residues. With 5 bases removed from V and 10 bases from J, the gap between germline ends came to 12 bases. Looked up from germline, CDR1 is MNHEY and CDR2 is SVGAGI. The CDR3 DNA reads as TGTGCCAGCAGTATCGCGGGGGGACCCCAGCATTTT. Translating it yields CASSIAGGPQHF.

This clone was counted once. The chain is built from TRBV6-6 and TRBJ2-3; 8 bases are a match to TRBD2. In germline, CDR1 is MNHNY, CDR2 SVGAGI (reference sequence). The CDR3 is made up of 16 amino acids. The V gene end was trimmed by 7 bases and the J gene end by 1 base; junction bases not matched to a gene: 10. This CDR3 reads CASNHPGGMGTDTQYF. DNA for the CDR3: TGTGCCAGCAACCACCCGGGAGGGATGGGCACAGATACGCAGTATTTT.

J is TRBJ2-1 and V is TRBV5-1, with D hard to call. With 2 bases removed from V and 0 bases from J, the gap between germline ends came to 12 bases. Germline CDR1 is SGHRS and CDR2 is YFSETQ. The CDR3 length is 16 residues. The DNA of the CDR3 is TGCGCCAGCAGCTTCTTAGGCGGAAGCTCCTACAATGAGCAGTTCTTC. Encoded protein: CASSFLGGSSYNEQFF.